This T cell receptor beta chain stems from a study of shared clonotypes between healthy human individuals. Trimming removed 4 bases at V and 5 bases at J, with 13 bases between. Germline V CDR1 and CDR2: SGHDT, YYEEEE. There are 13 residues in the CDR3. Profiling relied on immunoSEQ multiplex PCR, and the TCRdb table lists in-frame clones only, not all of them. The data hold approximately 470,000 clones, with 81% observed a single time. V usage is TRBV5-6 and J usage is TRBJ2-7; D call uncertain. The clonotype originates from a woman in her forties in good health. Some clones in this sample may be carry-over from other donors' samples. The sample was PBMCs. CDR3 residues: CASSRGVENEQYF. CDR3 nucleotides: TGTGCCAGCAGCCGAGGAGTGGAGAACGAGCAGTACTTC.